Each of the 23 T cell receptor beta chains below was sequenced from the same sample in a study of blood T cell repertoires in COVID-19 (dated by TCRdb to 2018 to 2020). The library was built by means of the immunoSEQ multiplex PCR assay. TCRdb re-hosts the immuneACCESS table, in-frame sequences only. Its copies lack some clones; in the studies checked, an unresolved V gene accounts for under half of them, and the cause for the rest is not known. The sample data list roughly 100,000 clones, and around 84% of these were observed just once. Together, the top ten hold 3% of the sample. Sequencing input: peripheral blood. These receptor sequences come from a man aged 45 to 65 with active or convalescent COVID-19.

V usage is TRBV19 and J usage is TRBJ1-6, with 9 bases fitting TRBD1. Germline V CDR1 and CDR2: LNHDA, SQIVND (reference sequence). V gave up 7 bases and J gave up 7 bases; unmatched junction bases: 5. The CDR3 consists of 14 residues. The CDR3 region is CASTTGTGNSPLHF. The CDR3 DNA reads TGTGCCAGTACCACTGGGACAGGGAATTCACCCCTCCACTTT.

This clone was found a few times. The gene calls are TRBV2 and TRBJ1-2, with D possibly matching TRBD1 (5 bases). The CDR3 has 12 residues. The V gene's germline CDR1 is SNHLY and CDR2 FYNNEI. V lost 6 bases to trimming and J lost 4 bases, with 9 bases between them. The CDR3 region has the DNA TGTGCCAGCAGGACGGACACCTATGGCTACACCTTC. It encodes CASRTDTYGYTF.

The chain links TRBV19 to TRBJ1-4, with unresolved D. Germline loops: CDR1 LNHDA, CDR2 SQIVND (reference sequence). The CDR3 runs 13 residues. Trimming stripped 5 bases from V and 8 bases from J, with 12 bases between. Here the CDR3 reads CASSRGQSEKLFF. The CDR3 DNA sequence: TGTGCCAGTAGTCGCGGGCAGTCGGAAAAACTGTTTTTT.

The chain combines TRBV11-2 with TRBJ2-7, with D perhaps matching TRBD2 (5 bases). Germline V gene data show CDR1 as SGHAT and CDR2 as FQNNGV. Trimming pared 5 bases from V and 4 bases from J, leaving 18 bases between. The CDR3 is made up of 15 amino acids. The CDR3 sequence: CASSQKGVFIYEQYF. In nucleotides, the CDR3 is TGTGCCAGCAGCCAAAAGGGAGTATTTATTTACGAGCAGTACTTC.

The V call is TRBV10-2, the J call TRBJ2-5, with TRBD2 matching 12 bases. Per germline, CDR1 WSHSY and CDR2 SAAADI. J gave up 3 bases and V 6 bases, and 5 bases lay outside the gene matches. This CDR3 comprises 15 residues. The DNA for the CDR3 is TGCGCCAGCAGCCCACCTAGCGGGGGGGAAGAGACCCAGTACTTC. Protein sequence: CASSPPSGGEETQYF.

This clone has just one count. The V gene is TRBV19, the J gene TRBJ1-1; D gene uncertain. This CDR3 has 12 amino acids. Between the trimmed V and J ends, which lost 3 bases and 2 bases, there was a span of 4 bases. Germline V lookup: CDR1 LNHDA, CDR2 SQIVND (reference sequence). DNA of the CDR3: TGTGCCAGTAGTATCCAAAACACTGAAGCTTTCTTT. Its translation is CASSIQNTEAFF. The full variable domain, rest sourced from reference TRBV19 and TRBJ1-1, is DGGITQSPKYLFRKEGQNVTLSCEQNLNHDAMYWYRQDPGQGLRLIYYSQIVNDFQKGDIAEGYSVSREKKESFPLTVTSAQKNPTAFYLCASSIQNTEAFFGQGTRLTVV.

The rearrangement uses TRBV7-2 and TRBJ1-5, with TRBD1 matching over 9 bases. This CDR3 contains 15 residues. Trimming removed 7 bases from V and 8 bases from J; junction bases left unmatched: 12. Germline assignment: CDR1 SGHTA and CDR2 FQGNSA. The CDR3: CASTSPGQGPKPQHF. In DNA, the CDR3 is TGTGCCAGCACGAGTCCGGGACAGGGCCCGAAGCCCCAGCATTTT.

The chain employs TRBV5-4 and TRBJ2-5; 8 positions agree with TRBD2. Germline V gene data show CDR1 as SGHNT and CDR2 as YYREEE (reference sequence). This CDR3 is built from 16 residues. Unmatched junction bases numbered 11, after V lost 3 bases and J lost 4 bases. CDR3 in amino acids: CASSSQEGLEVETQYF. The CDR3 nucleotides are TGTGCCAGCAGCTCCCAAGAGGGACTAGAAGTAGAGACCCAGTACTTC.

This chain joins TRBV3-1 (or the pseudogene TRBV3-2) and TRBJ2-5, with 10 bases fitting TRBD1. The CDR3 runs to 14 residues. The J segment lost 3 bases and the V segment lost 5 bases, leaving 3 bases of the junction unmatched. The V gene's germline CDR1 is LGHDT and CDR2 YNNKEL (reference sequence). The CDR3 region is CASSSDRGKETQYF. The CDR3 nucleotides read TGTGCCAGCAGCTCGGACAGGGGGAAAGAGACCCAGTACTTC.

The rearrangement joins TRBV24-1 to TRBJ2-4; 7 nucleotides match TRBD2. CDR3 size: 15 residues. Trimming at V came to 3 bases and at J to 6 bases, leaving 7 bases not matched to a gene. The germline CDR1 and CDR2 sequences are KGHDR and SFDVKD. The chain's CDR3 is CATSDRAGGGNIQYF. The CDR3 DNA is TGTGCCACCAGTGATCGCGCTGGCGGGGGAAACATTCAGTACTTC.

This sequence joins TRBV28 and TRBJ2-7, with D uncertain. Deletions cut 4 bases from V and 10 bases from J, with 11 bases between. Germline CDR1 MDHEN, CDR2 SYDVKM. The CDR3 is 11 residues long. The CDR3: CASSSLRLQYF. CDR3 nucleotides: TGTGCCAGCAGTTCCCTGCGGTTACAGTACTTC.

This clone was found once. The V gene is TRBV5-1, the J gene TRBJ2-3, with 9 bases identical to TRBD1. Losses at the gene ends were 4 bases for V and 1 base for J; bases not matched to a gene: 13. The CDR3 totals 18 residues. Germline CDR1 and CDR2: SGHRS and YFSETQ. The CDR3 loop reads CASSRTTGGHFGTDTQYF. CDR3 bases: TGCGCCAGCAGCCGCACGACAGGGGGTCACTTCGGCACAGATACGCAGTATTTT.

The sample holds a few counts of this clone. The rearrangement uses TRBV6-5 and TRBJ1-2, with D possibly TRBD1 on 5 matching bases. The CDR3 runs 14 residues. Trimming left V 5 bases short and J 6 bases short, with 16 bases between. Germline V gives CDR1 MNHEY, CDR2 SVGAGI. CDR3: CASSTLGLDDGYTF. In DNA, the CDR3 is TGTGCCAGCAGTACCCTGGGACTTGACGATGGCTACACCTTC.

The chain couples TRBV19 to TRBJ2-1; 11 nucleotides align to TRBD2. V lost 3 bases, J lost 6 bases, and 4 bases stayed unmatched. The CDR3 consists of 15 residues. CDR1 and CDR2 from the germline V gene are LNHDA and SQIVND (reference sequence). The chain's CDR3 is CASSISGGAFNEQFF. DNA for the CDR3: TGTGCCAGTAGTATTAGCGGGGGGGCCTTCAATGAGCAGTTCTTC.

Comments on this clone: This sample includes further DNA sequences coding for the same CDR3. This chain links TRBV5-1 with TRBJ2-3; TRBD1 might be the D (5 bases). The CDR3 totals 13 residues. V lost 4 bases, J lost 4 bases, and 10 bases lay in between. Germline CDR1 and CDR2: SGHRS and YFSETQ. The CDR3 region is CASSPQGPDTQYF. Written as DNA, the CDR3 is TGCGCCAGCAGCCCTCAGGGTCCAGATACGCAGTATTTT.

The V call is TRBV12-3 or TRBV12-4, the J call TRBJ2-7, with 7 nucleotides matching TRBD1. The CDR3 extends over 13 amino acids. Unmatched junction bases numbered 8, after V lost 6 bases and J lost 6 bases. In DNA form, the CDR3 reads TGTGCCAGCAGCCTAATATCAGGGGGCGAGCAGTACGTC. Amino acids: CASSLISGGEQYV.

This clone was seen a handful of times. This chain joins TRBV10-2 and TRBJ2-3, with D tentatively TRBD1 (5 bases). CDR1 is WSHSY, CDR2 SAAADI, per germline. Deletions cut 3 bases from V and 5 bases from J, with 12 bases between. The CDR3 spans 14 residues. CDR3 in DNA: TGCGCCAGCAGTGACGCCCAGGGTAAAGATACGCAGTATTTT. This gives the protein CASSDAQGKDTQYF.

The V gene is TRBV12-3 or TRBV12-4, the J gene TRBJ2-1; no clear D gene. With 8 bases removed from V and 3 bases from J, the gap between germline ends came to 5 bases. The CDR3 covers 11 residues. The CDR3 bases are TGTGCCAGCGTTCTCTACAATGAGCAGTTCTTC. Translation gives CASVLYNEQFF.

This clone was recorded only once. V usage is TRBV4-3 and J usage is TRBJ2-5; the match to TRBD2 covers 11 bases. Per germline, CDR1 LGHNA and CDR2 YSLEER. The CDR3 totals 16 residues. With 0 bases clipped from V and 4 bases from J, the junction kept 4 bases outside the gene matches. CDR3 in amino acids: CASSQDSGGAPETQYF. The CDR3 DNA follows: TGCGCCAGCAGCCAAGATAGCGGGGGGGCCCCAGAGACCCAGTACTTC.

J is TRBJ2-5 and V is TRBV7-6; D possibly corresponds to TRBD2 (6 bases). Trimming removed 5 bases from V and 4 bases from J, with 23 bases in between. This CDR3 spans 17 amino acids. Germline V CDR1 and CDR2: SGHVS, FNYEAQ. CDR3 amino acids: CASSPAGGAGMRETQYF. CDR3 nucleotide sequence: TGTGCCAGCAGCCCCGCTGGTGGGGCGGGGATGAGAGAGACCCAGTACTTC.

The J gene is TRBJ1-5, the V gene TRBV5-6; 7 bases match TRBD1. The CDR3 is made up of 16 amino acids. V shed 4 bases and J 2 bases; nucleotides not matched to a gene: 9. The germline CDR1 and CDR2 sequences are SGHDT and YYEEEE. In DNA form, the CDR3 reads TGTGCCAGCAGCAGCCGACAGGGCGGGGGCAATCAGCCCCAGCATTTT. This translates into CASSSRQGGGNQPQHF.

This clone has just a few counts. The V and J genes are TRBV5-8 and TRBJ2-3; tentative D call: TRBD2 (5 bases). The CDR3 is 15 amino acids. Between the trimmed V and J ends, which lost 2 bases and 2 bases, there was a span of 12 bases. Germline lookup yields CDR1 SGHTS and CDR2 YDEGEE. This chain's CDR3 is CASSLTGISTDTQYF. The CDR3 DNA follows: TGTGCCAGCAGCTTAACCGGGATCTCCACAGATACGCAGTATTTT.

This chain connects TRBV12-5 to TRBJ2-1, with 9 bases aligning to TRBD1. The V and J ends lost 6 bases and 4 bases, in that order; junction bases with no gene match: 7. Germline CDR1 and CDR2: LGHNT and FRNRAP. The CDR3 is made up of 15 amino acids. CDR3 coding DNA: TGTGCTAGTGGCCCTGGGGACAGGGAATACAATGAGCAGTTCTTC. This translates into CASGPGDREYNEQFF.